A selection of T cell receptor beta chains follows, all from one sample in a study of blood T cell repertoires in COVID-19. Some clones are missing from TCRdb's copy, which holds only in-frame ones; the method was immunoSEQ multiplex PCR. The data hold 270,000 or so clones, with roughly 84% observed a single time. Sequencing was done on a sample of peripheral blood. The receptors were sampled from a woman aged 18-30 years with acute or convalescent COVID-19. Both conserved end residues are part of each CDR3. D genes are given only for firm matches. Rows may omit the clone size; those that give it use once, few, many or a size class.

v_gene	j_gene	abundance	d_gene	CDR3nt	CDR3aa
TRBV7-2	TRBJ2-2	.	TRBD2	TGTGCCAGCAGCTCGTACCCAGGACTAGCGGGAGTCACCGGGGAGCTGTTTTTT	CASSSYPGLAGVTGELFF
TRBV5-5	TRBJ1-4	.	.	TGTGCCAGCAGCTTGTTGCACAGCCCGGGGGATGAAAAACTGTTTTTT	CASSLLHSPGDEKLFF
TRBV7-2	TRBJ1-1	.	.	TGTGCCAGCAGCTCCTCTGGACTCCAAAGGGCTTTCTTT	CASSSSGLQRAFF
TRBV10-1	TRBJ2-3	.	.	TGCGCCAGCAGAAGGAGGAGCACAGATACGCAGTATTTT	CASRRRSTDTQYF
TRBV7-3	TRBJ2-2	.	.	TGTGCCAGCAGCTCAGGATATACAGGGAAGACCGGGGAGCTGTTTTTT	CASSSGYTGKTGELFF
TRBV10-3	TRBJ2-2	.	TRBD2	TGTGCCATCAGTGACACTAGCGGCATCACCGGGGAGCTGTTTTTT	CAISDTSGITGELFF
TRBV30	TRBJ2-1	.	TRBD1	TGTGCCTGGAGTGGGGACAGGGGGTACAATGAGCAGTTCTTC	CAWSGDRGYNEQFF
TRBV18	TRBJ2-5	.	TRBD1	TGTGCCAGCTCACTCAGGGGGCCTTACCAAGAGACCCAGTACTTC	CASSLRGPYQETQYF
TRBV30	TRBJ2-1	.	.	TGTGCCTGGTCGGGACTGCCGAGCTCCTACAATGAGCAGTTCTTC	CAWSGLPSSYNEQFF
TRBV19	TRBJ2-5	.	TRBD2	TGTGCCAGTAGTCATCAAGGACTAGCGGGAGTTAAAGAGACCCAGTACTTC	CASSHQGLAGVKETQYF
TRBV7-2	TRBJ1-6	once	TRBD1	TGTGCCAGCAGCCCCGGACAGGGGCAACGATCACCCCTCCACTTT	CASSPGQGQRSPLHF
TRBV7-2	TRBJ1-5	once	.	TGTGCCAGCAGCATTCAGGGGCAGCCCCAGCATTTT	CASSIQGQPQHF
TRBV5-1	TRBJ1-3	.	.	TGCGCCAGCAGCGGAGAGGCCTCTGGAAACACCATATATTTT	CASSGEASGNTIYF
TRBV6-5	TRBJ2-2	.	.	TGTGCCAGCAGTTCCCAGACACCGAACACCGGGGAGCTGTTTTTT	CASSSQTPNTGELFF
TRBV4-3	TRBJ1-1	.	.	TGCGCCAGCAGCCAACGCCAATCGCAGGGGAACACTGAAGCTTTCTTT	CASSQRQSQGNTEAFF
TRBV9	TRBJ2-5	.	.	TGTGCCAGCAGCTCCGGACTGTCAGAGACCCAGTACTTC	CASSSGLSETQYF
TRBV11-3	TRBJ2-2	.	.	TGTGCCAGCAGCCCCTCTTTAACCGGGGAGCTGTTTTTT	CASSPSLTGELFF
TRBV4-3	TRBJ1-2	few	.	TGCGCCAGCAGCCAAGGTCGGGTCCTAATCTATGGCTACACCTTC	CASSQGRVLIYGYTF
TRBV19	TRBJ2-7	.	TRBD1	TGTGCCAGTAGTATTGAAGGGACAGGGCATTACGAGCAGTACTTC	CASSIEGTGHYEQYF
TRBV20-1	TRBJ2-7	.	TRBD2	TGCAGTGCTAGTCTATTAGCGGGAGGGCGCTACGAGCAGTACTTC	CSASLLAGGRYEQYF
TRBV19	TRBJ2-1	.	.	TGTGCCAGTAGTACGGGGGGCGGGTACAATGAGCAGTTCTTC	CASSTGGGYNEQFF
TRBV5-4	TRBJ1-3	.	TRBD1	TGTGCCAGCAGCTTGGGAGGGACAGGGACCAGCACCATATATTTT	CASSLGGTGTSTIYF
TRBV4-2	TRBJ1-1	.	TRBD1	TGTGCCAGCAGCCAAGAGGAAGGGACAGTTGGAATGAACACTGAAGCTTTCTTT	CASSQEEGTVGMNTEAFF
TRBV14	TRBJ1-4	.	.	TGTGCCAGCAGCCGGGGAGCATTTGCAACTAATGAAAAACTGTTTTTT	CASSRGAFATNEKLFF
TRBV6-2/TRBV6-3	TRBJ2-7	few	TRBD2	TGTGCCAGCAGTACCCTACTAGCGGGAGTTCCCCACGAGCAGTACTTC	CASSTLLAGVPHEQYF
TRBV6-5	TRBJ2-5	.	TRBD1	TGTGCCAGCATCGATTCAGGGGGCAGTCAAGAGACCCAGTACTTC	CASIDSGGSQETQYF
TRBV5-1	TRBJ2-7	.	TRBD1	TGCGCCAGCAGCTTGGTCACAAACAGGGGCTCCTACGAGCAGTACTTC	CASSLVTNRGSYEQYF
TRBV9	TRBJ1-5	.	.	TGTGCCAGCAGCGCTGGAGGTTATAGCAATCAGCCCCAGCATTTT	CASSAGGYSNQPQHF
TRBV28	TRBJ2-5	.	.	TGTGCCAGCAAGGACACAGAGACCCAGTACTTC	CASKDTETQYF
TRBV5-8	TRBJ2-7	.	TRBD2	TGTGCCAGCAGCTCCGGGGCAGCGGGAGTTTCCTACGAGCAGTACTTC	CASSSGAAGVSYEQYF
TRBV2	TRBJ2-3	.	.	TGTGCCAGCAGTGAAGCGCTTAGAGGACTATCCATGACAGATACGCAGTATTTT	CASSEALRGLSMTDTQYF
TRBV5-6	TRBJ1-5	.	.	TGTGCCAGCAGCGTTCGACAGGATAGATATAGCAATCAGCCCCAGCATTTT	CASSVRQDRYSNQPQHF
TRBV2	TRBJ1-2	.	TRBD1	TGTGCCAGCAGCCAGATCAACAGGGGTGGCTACACCTTC	CASSQINRGGYTF
TRBV6-2/TRBV6-3	TRBJ2-7	.	TRBD2	TGTGCCAGCAGTGAGCGGACTAGCTCGGGTGTGGACTACGAGCAGTACTTC	CASSERTSSGVDYEQYF
TRBV5-6	TRBJ2-7	.	.	TGTGCCAGCAGCTTGCTTATGGCGGTAAGTTACGAGCAGTACTTC	CASSLLMAVSYEQYF
TRBV4-3	TRBJ1-6	.	.	TGCGCCAGCAGCCACTCCTCGAAGGGGAATTCACCCCTCCACTTT	CASSHSSKGNSPLHF
TRBV6-5	TRBJ1-4	.	TRBD1	TGTGCCAGCAGTTCGGATGGGACAGGGATTAATGAAAAACTGTTTTTT	CASSSDGTGINEKLFF
TRBV5-1	TRBJ2-3	.	.	TGCGCCAGCATGTGGGCAGGCCGCACAGATACGCAGTATTTT	CASMWAGRTDTQYF
TRBV5-1	TRBJ2-7	.	TRBD1	TGCGCCAGCAGTTCCAGTTGGGACAGCCGCCACGAGCAGTACTTC	CASSSSWDSRHEQYF
TRBV27	TRBJ2-3	.	.	TGTGCCAGCAGTTTATGGGGAGGGGGTATGACAGATACGCAGTATTTT	CASSLWGGGMTDTQYF
TRBV3-1/TRBV3-2	TRBJ1-2	.	.	TGTGCCAGCAGCCGAAGGGGTGGGCAGGGGAACGGCTACACCTTC	CASSRRGGQGNGYTF
TRBV7-6	TRBJ2-7	few	TRBD2	TGTGCCAGCAGCCGAGGACTAGTCTACGAGCAGTACTTC	CASSRGLVYEQYF
TRBV11-2	TRBJ2-1	.	TRBD2	TGTGCCAGCAGCTTAGAGGGACTAGACTACAATGAGCAGTTCTTC	CASSLEGLDYNEQFF
TRBV7-8	TRBJ1-2	.	.	TGTGCCAGCAGCTCCCCCCTAGACGGAAACTATGGCTACACCTTC	CASSSPLDGNYGYTF
TRBV5-1	TRBJ2-2	.	.	TGCGCCAGCACCGGACAGCCGAACACCGGGGAGCTGTTTTTT	CASTGQPNTGELFF
TRBV15	TRBJ1-1	.	.	TGTGCCACCAGCAGAGAAGTTCCGGGGGGATGGACTGAAGCTTTCTTT	CATSREVPGGWTEAFF
TRBV11-3	TRBJ2-7	.	TRBD2	TGTGCCAGCAGCTTAAGGGAGGGAGCCTACGAGCAGTACTTC	CASSLREGAYEQYF
TRBV19	TRBJ2-1	.	.	TGTGCCAGTAGTCCCCGGGGTAGCGGAGGCGATGAGCAGTTCTTC	CASSPRGSGGDEQFF
TRBV7-6	TRBJ1-4	.	TRBD1	TGTGCCAGCAGCTTAGGGGTTTTGCAAGGGACAGGGTCGGCTAATGAAAAACTGTTTTTT	CASSLGVLQGTGSANEKLFF
TRBV6-1	TRBJ2-7	.	TRBD2	TGTGCCAGCAGTGAACTAGCGGGTTTTTACGAGCAGTACTTC	CASSELAGFYEQYF
TRBV9	TRBJ1-3	.	.	TGTGCCAGCAGCTCGACTCAGGGAAACACCATATATTTT	CASSSTQGNTIYF
TRBV27	TRBJ1-1	.	TRBD1	TGTGCCAGCAGTTTTACCCCACAGGACAGGACTGAAGCTTTCTTT	CASSFTPQDRTEAFF